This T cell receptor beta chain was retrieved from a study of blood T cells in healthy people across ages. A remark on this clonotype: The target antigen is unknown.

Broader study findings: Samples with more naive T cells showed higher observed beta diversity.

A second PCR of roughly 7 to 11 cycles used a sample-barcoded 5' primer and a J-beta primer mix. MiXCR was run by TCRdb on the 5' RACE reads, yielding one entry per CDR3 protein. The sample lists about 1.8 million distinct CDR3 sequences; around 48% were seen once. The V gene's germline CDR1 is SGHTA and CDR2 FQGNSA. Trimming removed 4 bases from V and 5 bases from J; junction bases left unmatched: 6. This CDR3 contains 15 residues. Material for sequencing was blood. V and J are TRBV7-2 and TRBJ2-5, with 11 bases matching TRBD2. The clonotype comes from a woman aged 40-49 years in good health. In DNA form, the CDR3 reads TGTGCCAGCAGCTCCGGGACTAGCGGCTGGGAGACCCAGTACTTC. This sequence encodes CASSSGTSGWETQYF. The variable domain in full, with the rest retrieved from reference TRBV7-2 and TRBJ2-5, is GAGVSQSPSNKVTEKGKDVELRCDPISGHTALYWYRQSLGQGLEFLIYFQGNSAPDKSGLPSDRFSAERTGGSVSTLTIQRTQQEDSAVYLCASSSGTSGWETQYFGPGTRLLVL.